A selection of T cell receptor beta chains follows, all from one sample in a study of shared clonotypes between healthy human individuals. The table came from immunoSEQ multiplex PCR; TCRdb's copy has only in-frame clones and leaves some out. The data contain about 2 million clones, about 95% of them seen just once; the ten biggest clones take up 0.9% to 1.3%. The material sequenced was naive CD8+ T cells sorted from blood. The receptors stem from a man between 18 and 29 years old in good health. The CDR3 runs from the conserved cysteine through the conserved F or W. A D gene is named only where the DNA matches it firmly. Clone size is stated in some rows and not others, as once, few, many or a class when expanded.

cdr3_aa: CATLQTGGYGYTF; cdr3_nt: TGTGCCACCCTCCAGACAGGGGGCTACGGCTACACCTTC; v_call: TRBV10-3; clone_size: .; d_call: TRBD1; j_call: TRBJ1-2
cdr3_aa: CASSLGTSGGTDTQYF; cdr3_nt: TGTGCCAGCAGCCTCGGGACTAGCGGGGGTACAGATACGCAGTATTTT; v_call: TRBV5-8; clone_size: .; d_call: TRBD2; j_call: TRBJ2-3
cdr3_aa: CASSPPGQGTYEQYF; cdr3_nt: TGTGCCAGCTCACCACCGGGACAGGGGACCTACGAGCAGTACTTC; v_call: TRBV18; clone_size: .; d_call: TRBD1; j_call: TRBJ2-7
cdr3_aa: CASSLESGGAYEQYF; cdr3_nt: TGTGCCAGCAGCTTAGAAAGCGGGGGGGCCTACGAGCAGTACTTC; v_call: TRBV7-8; clone_size: .; d_call: TRBD2; j_call: TRBJ2-7
cdr3_aa: CASSFFQGSYEQYF; cdr3_nt: TGCGCCAGCAGCTTCTTCCAGGGTTCCTACGAGCAGTACTTC; v_call: TRBV5-1; clone_size: .; d_call: .; j_call: TRBJ2-7
cdr3_aa: CASSSVNYGYTF; cdr3_nt: TGTGCCAGCAGTTCTGTTAACTATGGCTACACCTTC; v_call: TRBV6-6; clone_size: .; d_call: .; j_call: TRBJ1-2
cdr3_aa: CASSPTGSSNQPQHF; cdr3_nt: TGTGCCAGTAGCCCGACAGGGTCCAGCAATCAGCCCCAGCATTTT; v_call: TRBV19; clone_size: .; d_call: TRBD1; j_call: TRBJ1-5
cdr3_aa: CASSLDVTEPDTQYF; cdr3_nt: TGTGCCAGCAGCTTGGACGTCACCGAACCCGATACGCAGTATTTT; v_call: TRBV5-4; clone_size: .; d_call: .; j_call: TRBJ2-3
cdr3_aa: CASSGSGTYEQYF; cdr3_nt: TGTGCCAGCAGCGGGTCAGGGACCTACGAGCAGTACTTC; v_call: TRBV6-5; clone_size: .; d_call: .; j_call: TRBJ2-7
cdr3_aa: CASIDREANYGYTF; cdr3_nt: TGTGCCAGCATCGACAGGGAAGCAAACTATGGCTACACCTTC; v_call: TRBV9; clone_size: .; d_call: TRBD1; j_call: TRBJ1-2
cdr3_aa: CSVRTWGTEAFF; cdr3_nt: TGCAGCGTTCGAACCTGGGGTACTGAAGCTTTCTTT; v_call: TRBV29-1; clone_size: .; d_call: .; j_call: TRBJ1-1
cdr3_aa: CASSLELAGAGELFF; cdr3_nt: TGTGCCAGCAGCTTAGAGCTGGCGGGAGCCGGGGAGCTGTTTTTT; v_call: TRBV7-6; clone_size: .; d_call: TRBD2; j_call: TRBJ2-2
cdr3_aa: CASSLAKGADSPLHF; cdr3_nt: TGTGCCAGCAGCTTGGCAAAGGGGGCGGATTCACCCCTCCACTTT; v_call: TRBV5-4; clone_size: once; d_call: TRBD1; j_call: TRBJ1-6
cdr3_aa: CAWTRTNIYYGYTF; cdr3_nt: TGTGCCTGGACGAGGACGAATATCTACTATGGCTACACCTTC; v_call: TRBV30; clone_size: .; d_call: .; j_call: TRBJ1-2
cdr3_aa: CASSSGGEGLDEKLFF; cdr3_nt: TGTGCCAGCAGTTCAGGGGGGGAGGGGTTAGATGAAAAACTGTTTTTT; v_call: TRBV27; clone_size: .; d_call: TRBD1; j_call: TRBJ1-4
cdr3_aa: CAWSVGTDPYSNQPQHF; cdr3_nt: TGTGCCTGGAGTGTAGGGACAGACCCTTATAGCAATCAGCCCCAGCATTTT; v_call: TRBV30; clone_size: .; d_call: TRBD1; j_call: TRBJ1-5
cdr3_aa: CASSSTVGELFF; cdr3_nt: TGTGCCAGCAGCTCGACCGTTGGGGAGCTGTTTTTT; v_call: TRBV5-4; clone_size: .; d_call: .; j_call: TRBJ2-2
cdr3_aa: CASSPSGILNQPQHF; cdr3_nt: TGTGCCAGCTCACCATCAGGGATACTGAATCAGCCCCAGCATTTT; v_call: TRBV18; clone_size: .; d_call: .; j_call: TRBJ1-5
cdr3_aa: CASSLTGAGEQYF; cdr3_nt: TGTGCCAGCAGCTTAACGGGAGCGGGCGAGCAGTACTTC; v_call: TRBV7-2; clone_size: once; d_call: .; j_call: TRBJ2-7
cdr3_aa: CASSWDTEGPQHF; cdr3_nt: TGTGCCAGCAGTTGGGACACCGAGGGGCCCCAGCATTTT; v_call: TRBV7-2; clone_size: few; d_call: .; j_call: TRBJ1-5
cdr3_aa: CASSYGTLDTQYF; cdr3_nt: TGTGCCAGCAGTTACGGGACGCTAGATACGCAGTATTTT; v_call: TRBV6-5; clone_size: .; d_call: .; j_call: TRBJ2-3
cdr3_aa: CASKLTGVTYGYTF; cdr3_nt: TGTGCCAGCAAACTGACAGGGGTTACCTATGGCTACACCTTC; v_call: TRBV6-1; clone_size: once; d_call: TRBD1; j_call: TRBJ1-2
cdr3_aa: CASSLVESSYEQYF; cdr3_nt: TGCGCCAGCAGCTTGGTGGAGTCCTCCTACGAGCAGTACTTC; v_call: TRBV5-1; clone_size: .; d_call: .; j_call: TRBJ2-7
cdr3_aa: CASRTRANTYEQYF; cdr3_nt: TGTGCCAGCAGAACCCGGGCTAACACCTACGAGCAGTACTTC; v_call: TRBV2; clone_size: few; d_call: .; j_call: TRBJ2-7
cdr3_aa: CASSQGQGAHQPQHF; cdr3_nt: TGCGCCAGCAGCCAGGGACAGGGGGCCCATCAGCCCCAGCATTTT; v_call: TRBV4-3; clone_size: .; d_call: TRBD1; j_call: TRBJ1-5
cdr3_aa: CASSFRVGNSPLHF; cdr3_nt: TGTGCCAGCAGTTTTCGGGTCGGGAATTCACCCCTCCACTTT; v_call: TRBV28; clone_size: .; d_call: .; j_call: TRBJ1-6
cdr3_aa: CASSTPDSGNTIYF; cdr3_nt: TGTGCCAGCAGCACCCCGGACTCTGGAAACACCATATATTTT; v_call: TRBV4-2; clone_size: .; d_call: .; j_call: TRBJ1-3